This is a list of T cell receptor beta chains from one sample in a study of blood T cells in healthy people across ages. Via MiXCR, TCRdb re-called the 5' RACE reads, giving one row per CDR3 protein. The table records 650,000 to 1,000,000 distinct CDR3 sequences, roughly 35% of them present only once. The sample was blood. Receptor source: a young man in good health. CDR3s include the opening cysteine and the closing phenylalanine or tryptophan. Each record gives: CDR3 length, J gene, D gene, V gene, clone size, CDR3 protein, CDR3 DNA. D genes are given only for firm matches. Clone sizes are given selectively: once, few, many, or a class where the clone is expanded.

>12|TRBJ2-7|TRBD2|TRBV27|-
CAVRGSSYEQYF
TGTGCCGTCCGCGGGAGCTCCTACGAGCAGTACTTC
>15|TRBJ2-5|TRBD1|TRBV6-5|few
CASSYSGTGVETQYF
TGTGCCAGCAGTTACTCCGGGACAGGGGTAGAGACCCAGTACTTC
>15|TRBJ2-1|-|TRBV4-3|few
CASSQDWEGGSEQFF
TGCGCCAGCAGCCAAGATTGGGAGGGGGGTAGTGAGCAGTTCTTC
>12|TRBJ1-2|-|TRBV29-1|-
CSVEHRNYGYTF
TGCAGCGTTGAACACAGGAACTATGGCTACACCTTC
>15|TRBJ2-3|-|TRBV6-6|-
CASSFEEAGTDTQYF
TGTGCCAGCAGTTTCGAGGAGGCAGGAACAGATACGCAGTATTTT
>13|TRBJ1-5|TRBD1|TRBV20-1|-
CSARQGFNQPQHF
TGCAGTGCGAGACAGGGCTTTAATCAGCCCCAGCATTTT
>13|TRBJ1-5|TRBD1|TRBV29-1|few
CSVAGTETQPQHF
TGCAGCGTTGCCGGGACAGAAACTCAGCCCCAGCATTTT
>14|TRBJ1-1|TRBD1|TRBV2|-
CASSEEGAFTEAFF
TGTGCCAGCAGTGAAGAGGGGGCGTTCACTGAAGCTTTCTTT
>16|TRBJ1-1|-|TRBV14|-
CASSQDVAGRNTEAFF
TGTGCCAGCAGCCAAGATGTGGCAGGCAGGAACACTGAAGCTTTCTTT
>16|TRBJ1-2|-|TRBV7-9|-
CASSFKPHSNKYGYTF
TGTGCCAGCAGCTTTAAACCCCACAGCAATAAGTATGGCTACACCTTC
>16|TRBJ1-1|-|TRBV29-1|-
CSVGRGGGQVGTEAFF
TGCAGCGTTGGGAGGGGCGGGGGGCAGGTAGGCACTGAAGCTTTCTTT
>16|TRBJ2-5|TRBD2|TRBV7-2|many
CASSPRVLGRAETQYF
TGTGCCAGCAGCCCCCGAGTTCTTGGGAGGGCAGAGACCCAGTACTTC
>18|TRBJ2-7|-|TRBV2|-
CASSEAPFGLLSSYEQYF
TGTGCCAGCAGTGAAGCCCCATTTGGGCTATTGAGCTCCTACGAGCAGTACTTC
>12|TRBJ2-1|TRBD1|TRBV20-1|many
CSASGQGNEQFF
TGCAGTGCTAGTGGACAGGGGAATGAGCAGTTCTTC
>16|TRBJ1-1|-|TRBV9|few
CASSVETDIPNTEAFF
TGTGCCAGCAGCGTAGAGACGGACATCCCGAACACTGAAGCTTTCTTT
>14|TRBJ1-1|-|TRBV20-1|few
CSATAQGVGTEAFF
TGCAGTGCTACCGCTCAGGGCGTCGGCACTGAAGCTTTCTTT
>13|TRBJ2-5|-|TRBV20-1|many
CSARDSPRETQYF
TGCAGTGCTAGAGATTCGCCCCGGGAGACCCAGTACTTC
>11|TRBJ2-1|-|TRBV29-1|-
CSVENGPEQFF
TGCAGCGTTGAAAACGGCCCAGAGCAGTTCTTC
>13|TRBJ1-4|-|TRBV15|-
CATSTYPREKLFF
TGTGCCACCAGCACCTACCCTAGGGAAAAACTGTTTTTT
>13|TRBJ2-3|-|TRBV12-3/TRBV12-4|-
CASSFSRADAQYF
TGTGCCAGCAGTTTTAGTCGCGCAGATGCGCAGTATTTT
>12|TRBJ2-7|TRBD1|TRBV25-1|-
CATRPGQREQYF
TGTGCCACCCGTCCGGGACAGCGCGAGCAGTACTTC
>12|TRBJ2-5|-|TRBV6-4|few
CASSDSRGTQYF
TGTGCCAGCAGTGACTCTCGGGGGACCCAGTACTTC
>13|TRBJ1-4|-|TRBV5-5|many
CASSLGGDEKLFF
TGTGCCAGCAGCCTTGGCGGGGATGAAAAACTGTTTTTT
>13|TRBJ1-1|-|TRBV29-1|few
CSVEGWRITEAFF
TGCAGCGTTGAGGGGTGGCGGATCACTGAAGCTTTCTTT
>15|TRBJ2-1|-|TRBV5-1|-
CASSLVVLPHNEQFF
TGCGCCAGCAGCTTGGTGGTTTTACCACACAATGAGCAGTTCTTC
>13|TRBJ1-2|-|TRBV29-1|few
CSVEPVFSYGYTF
TGCAGCGTTGAGCCAGTGTTTAGCTATGGCTACACCTTC